These T cell receptor beta chains were read from a single sample in a study of stem cell transplantation in POMP-related autoinflammatory disease. Produced via immunoSEQ multiplex PCR; TCRdb's table is partial and in-frame only. The data contain around 2,500 clones, more than 90% of them singletons. Sequenced here: CD4+ follicular helper T cells (Tfh) from PBMCs, sampled after stem cell transplantation. The receptors were sampled from a human patient with POMP-related autoinflammation and immune dysregulation (PRAID). The graft donor may be the source of some T cells. CDR3s include the opening cysteine and the closing phenylalanine or tryptophan. The order of the fields is V gene, CDR3 length, J gene, D gene, clone size, CDR3 protein, CDR3 DNA. A D gene is named only where the DNA matches it firmly. The size entry is marked missing in some rows and otherwise reads once, few, many or a size class.

v_gene: TRBV5-1
len: 16
j_gene: TRBJ2-7
d_gene: TRBD2
abundance: NA
CDR3aa: CASSLRLAGAGDEQYF
CDR3nt: TGCGCCAGCAGCTTGCGGCTAGCGGGAGCTGGCGACGAGCAGTACTTC

v_gene: TRBV24-1
len: 15
j_gene: TRBJ2-2
d_gene: NA
abundance: NA
CDR3aa: CATSASDGFPGELFF
CDR3nt: TGTGCCACCAGTGCCTCTGACGGATTCCCCGGGGAGCTGTTTTTT

v_gene: TRBV19
len: 15
j_gene: TRBJ2-4
d_gene: TRBD1
abundance: NA
CDR3aa: CATRGVGQGQNIQYF
CDR3nt: TGTGCCACCAGGGGGGTGGGACAGGGTCAAAACATTCAGTACTTC

v_gene: TRBV6-6
len: 13
j_gene: TRBJ2-5
d_gene: NA
abundance: NA
CDR3aa: CASTRDGQETQYF
CDR3nt: TGTGCCAGCACCCGGGACGGTCAAGAGACCCAGTACTTC

v_gene: TRBV5-4
len: 15
j_gene: TRBJ2-3
d_gene: TRBD2
abundance: NA
CDR3aa: CASSSRTSGTDTQYF
CDR3nt: TGTGCCAGCAGCTCGAGGACTAGCGGAACAGATACGCAGTATTTT

v_gene: TRBV7-9
len: 13
j_gene: TRBJ2-5
d_gene: NA
abundance: NA
CDR3aa: CASSLDRLETQYF
CDR3nt: TGTGCCAGCAGCTTAGACAGATTAGAGACCCAGTACTTC

v_gene: TRBV2
len: 16
j_gene: TRBJ2-1
d_gene: TRBD2
abundance: NA
CDR3aa: CASTQGGLAGRNEQFF
CDR3nt: TGTGCCAGCACTCAAGGAGGGCTAGCGGGAAGGAATGAGCAGTTCTTC

v_gene: TRBV19
len: 17
j_gene: TRBJ2-7
d_gene: TRBD1
abundance: once
CDR3aa: CASSIKLRTGVRYEQYF
CDR3nt: TGTGCCAGTAGTATAAAACTTCGGACAGGGGTTCGCTACGAGCAGTACTTC

v_gene: TRBV30
len: 15
j_gene: TRBJ2-1
d_gene: TRBD2
abundance: NA
CDR3aa: CAWGGTSGVYNEQFF
CDR3nt: TGTGCCTGGGGGGGGACTAGCGGGGTTTACAATGAGCAGTTCTTC

v_gene: TRBV28
len: 14
j_gene: TRBJ1-5
d_gene: NA
abundance: NA
CDR3aa: CASSPPRNDQPQHF
CDR3nt: TGTGCCAGCAGTCCCCCCCGTAATGATCAGCCCCAGCATTTT

v_gene: TRBV10-3
len: 16
j_gene: TRBJ1-2
d_gene: NA
abundance: NA
CDR3aa: CAISESGTGVNYGYTF
CDR3nt: TGTGCCATCAGTGAGTCAGGGACGGGGGTTAACTATGGCTACACCTTC

v_gene: TRBV12-5
len: 12
j_gene: TRBJ1-5
d_gene: NA
abundance: NA
CDR3aa: CASGLSNQPQHF
CDR3nt: TGTGCTAGTGGTTTGTCTAATCAGCCCCAGCATTTT

v_gene: TRBV19
len: 17
j_gene: TRBJ2-1
d_gene: TRBD2
abundance: NA
CDR3aa: CASSKGGSGTAYNEQFF
CDR3nt: TGTGCCAGTAGTAAGGGGGGTAGCGGGACCGCCTACAATGAGCAGTTCTTC

v_gene: TRBV28
len: 13
j_gene: TRBJ2-3
d_gene: NA
abundance: NA
CDR3aa: CASSLGHTDTQYF
CDR3nt: TGTGCCAGCAGCCTTGGGCACACAGATACGCAGTATTTT

v_gene: TRBV5-1
len: 15
j_gene: TRBJ2-5
d_gene: NA
abundance: NA
CDR3aa: CASSGGSGRSETQYF
CDR3nt: TGCGCCAGCAGCGGAGGATCAGGGAGAAGTGAGACCCAGTACTTC

v_gene: TRBV6-5
len: 12
j_gene: TRBJ1-2
d_gene: TRBD1
abundance: NA
CDR3aa: CASRQDRGGYTF
CDR3nt: TGTGCCAGCCGCCAGGACAGGGGTGGCTACACCTTC

v_gene: TRBV18
len: 13
j_gene: TRBJ2-5
d_gene: NA
abundance: NA
CDR3aa: CASSPYWEETQYF
CDR3nt: TGTGCCAGCTCACCTTACTGGGAAGAGACCCAGTACTTC

v_gene: TRBV15
len: 14
j_gene: TRBJ1-5
d_gene: NA
abundance: NA
CDR3aa: CATSRGEGNQPQHF
CDR3nt: TGTGCCACCAGCAGGGGGGAGGGCAATCAGCCCCAGCATTTT

v_gene: TRBV5-1
len: 14
j_gene: TRBJ2-1
d_gene: TRBD2
abundance: NA
CDR3aa: CASSLGLATNEQFF
CDR3nt: TGCGCCAGCAGCTTGGGACTAGCCACCAATGAGCAGTTCTTC

v_gene: TRBV10-3
len: 13
j_gene: TRBJ1-6
d_gene: NA
abundance: NA
CDR3aa: CAISESGNSPLHF
CDR3nt: TGTGCCATCAGTGAGTCCGGTAATTCACCCCTCCACTTT